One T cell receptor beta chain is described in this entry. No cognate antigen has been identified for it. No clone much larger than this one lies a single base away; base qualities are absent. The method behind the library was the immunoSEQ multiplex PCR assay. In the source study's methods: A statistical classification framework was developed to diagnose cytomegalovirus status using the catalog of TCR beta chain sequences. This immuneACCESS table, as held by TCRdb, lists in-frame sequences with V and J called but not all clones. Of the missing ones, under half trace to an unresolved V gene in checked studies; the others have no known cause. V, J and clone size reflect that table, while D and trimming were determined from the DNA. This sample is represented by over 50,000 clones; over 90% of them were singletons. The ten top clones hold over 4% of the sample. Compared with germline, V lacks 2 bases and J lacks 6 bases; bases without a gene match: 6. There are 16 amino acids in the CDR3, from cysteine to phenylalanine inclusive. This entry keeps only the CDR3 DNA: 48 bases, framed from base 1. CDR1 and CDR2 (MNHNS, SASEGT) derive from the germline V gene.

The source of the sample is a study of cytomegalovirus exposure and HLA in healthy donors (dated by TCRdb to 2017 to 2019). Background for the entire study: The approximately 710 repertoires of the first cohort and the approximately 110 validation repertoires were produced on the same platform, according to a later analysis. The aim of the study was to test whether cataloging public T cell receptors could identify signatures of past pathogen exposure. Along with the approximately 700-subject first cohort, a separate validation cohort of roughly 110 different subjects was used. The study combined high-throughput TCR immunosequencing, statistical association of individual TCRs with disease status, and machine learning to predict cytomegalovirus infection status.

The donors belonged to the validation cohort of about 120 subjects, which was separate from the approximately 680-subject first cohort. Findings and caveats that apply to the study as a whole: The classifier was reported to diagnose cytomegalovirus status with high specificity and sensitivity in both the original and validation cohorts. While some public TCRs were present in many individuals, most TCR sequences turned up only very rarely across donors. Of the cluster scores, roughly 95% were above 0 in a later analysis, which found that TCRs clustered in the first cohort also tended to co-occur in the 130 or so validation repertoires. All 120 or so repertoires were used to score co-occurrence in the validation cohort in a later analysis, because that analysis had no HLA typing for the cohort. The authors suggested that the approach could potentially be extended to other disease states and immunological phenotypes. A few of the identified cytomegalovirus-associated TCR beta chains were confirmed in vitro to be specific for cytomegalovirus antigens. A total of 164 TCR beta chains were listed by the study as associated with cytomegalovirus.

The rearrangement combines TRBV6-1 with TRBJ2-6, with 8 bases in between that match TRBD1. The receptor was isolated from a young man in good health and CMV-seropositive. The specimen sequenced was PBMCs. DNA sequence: TGTGCCAGCAGTGAACAGGCAGGGGGCGAGGCCAACGTCCTGACTTTC. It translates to CASSEQAGGEANVLTF.